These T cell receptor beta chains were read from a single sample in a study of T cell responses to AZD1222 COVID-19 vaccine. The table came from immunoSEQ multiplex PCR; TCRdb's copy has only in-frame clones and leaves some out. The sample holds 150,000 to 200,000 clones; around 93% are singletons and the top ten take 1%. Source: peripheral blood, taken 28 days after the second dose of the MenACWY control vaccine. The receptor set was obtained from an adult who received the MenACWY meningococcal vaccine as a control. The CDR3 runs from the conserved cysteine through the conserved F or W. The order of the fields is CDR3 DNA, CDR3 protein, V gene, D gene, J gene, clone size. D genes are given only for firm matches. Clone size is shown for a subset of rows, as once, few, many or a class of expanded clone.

CDR3nt: TGTGCCAGCAGCCAGTGGAACAGGTTGACCGACGAGCAGTACTTC
CDR3aa: CASSQWNRLTDEQYF
v_gene: TRBV3-1/TRBV3-2
d_gene: NA
j_gene: TRBJ2-7
abundance: NA

CDR3nt: TGCGCCAGCAGCCAAGATACGCTCGGAGAGCAGTTCTTC
CDR3aa: CASSQDTLGEQFF
v_gene: TRBV4-3
d_gene: NA
j_gene: TRBJ2-1
abundance: once

CDR3nt: TGTGCCAGTAGTATTGGCAGGGGGCTAACTGAAGCTTTCTTT
CDR3aa: CASSIGRGLTEAFF
v_gene: TRBV19
d_gene: TRBD1
j_gene: TRBJ1-1
abundance: NA

CDR3nt: TGTGCCAGCAGCCAATCGTGGGACAGCGAGAATTCACCCCTCCACTTT
CDR3aa: CASSQSWDSENSPLHF
v_gene: TRBV16
d_gene: TRBD1
j_gene: TRBJ1-6
abundance: NA

CDR3nt: TGTGCTAGTGGTTCAGGGGTGGGCTATGGCTACACCTTC
CDR3aa: CASGSGVGYGYTF
v_gene: TRBV12-5
d_gene: NA
j_gene: TRBJ1-2
abundance: NA

CDR3nt: TGTGCCAGTACCCGACAGGAGGGGTTGGGTCAGCCCCAGCATTTT
CDR3aa: CASTRQEGLGQPQHF
v_gene: TRBV19
d_gene: NA
j_gene: TRBJ1-5
abundance: NA

CDR3nt: TGTGCCAGTAGTATGGGTTTAGGGGGGTTCTATGGCTACACCTTC
CDR3aa: CASSMGLGGFYGYTF
v_gene: TRBV19
d_gene: NA
j_gene: TRBJ1-2
abundance: NA

CDR3nt: TGTGCCTGGAGTAAGGGCCGCACCAATGAGCAGTTCTTC
CDR3aa: CAWSKGRTNEQFF
v_gene: TRBV30
d_gene: NA
j_gene: TRBJ2-1
abundance: NA

CDR3nt: TGCGCCAGCAGCCAAGCCAACAGGCCGAACACTGAAGCTTTCTTT
CDR3aa: CASSQANRPNTEAFF
v_gene: TRBV4-1
d_gene: NA
j_gene: TRBJ1-1
abundance: NA

CDR3nt: TGTGCCAGCAGCTTAGGAGGGGGCGGGGATCAGCCCCAGCATTTT
CDR3aa: CASSLGGGGDQPQHF
v_gene: TRBV7-9
d_gene: TRBD1
j_gene: TRBJ1-5
abundance: NA

CDR3nt: TGTGCCAGCAGTTTGCGGAGGACAGGCCCTATGAACACTGAAGCTTTCTTT
CDR3aa: CASSLRRTGPMNTEAFF
v_gene: TRBV27
d_gene: TRBD1
j_gene: TRBJ1-1
abundance: NA

CDR3nt: TGTGCCAGCAGTAGCGTATACGGAAGTGAAAAACTGTTTTTT
CDR3aa: CASSSVYGSEKLFF
v_gene: TRBV6-5
d_gene: NA
j_gene: TRBJ1-4
abundance: NA

CDR3nt: TGTGCCAGCAGCTTAGTGGCGGGGACGAATTATAATGAAAAACTGTTTTTT
CDR3aa: CASSLVAGTNYNEKLFF
v_gene: TRBV7-9
d_gene: NA
j_gene: TRBJ1-4
abundance: NA

CDR3nt: TGTGCCAGCAGCTTAGTGCGCGGCAACACTGAAGCTTTCTTT
CDR3aa: CASSLVRGNTEAFF
v_gene: TRBV7-9
d_gene: NA
j_gene: TRBJ1-1
abundance: NA

CDR3nt: TGTGCCAGCAGTTCTACCTCTGGCAGACTTAATGAAAAACTGTTTTTT
CDR3aa: CASSSTSGRLNEKLFF
v_gene: TRBV6-6
d_gene: NA
j_gene: TRBJ1-4
abundance: NA

CDR3nt: TGCGCCAGCAGCTTGGCTACAGGGGGCAGGGAAAAACTGTTTTTT
CDR3aa: CASSLATGGREKLFF
v_gene: TRBV5-1
d_gene: TRBD1
j_gene: TRBJ1-4
abundance: NA

CDR3nt: TGTGCCTGGAGCTCCGGACGGAGCTCTGGAAACACCATATATTTT
CDR3aa: CAWSSGRSSGNTIYF
v_gene: TRBV30
d_gene: NA
j_gene: TRBJ1-3
abundance: NA

CDR3nt: TGTGCCAGCAGCTCTCAGGGGTCGCAGCTGTTTTTT
CDR3aa: CASSSQGSQLFF
v_gene: TRBV7-9
d_gene: NA
j_gene: TRBJ1-4
abundance: once

CDR3nt: TGTGCCAGCAAGCTCTCTGGGGCCAACGTCCTGACTTTC
CDR3aa: CASKLSGANVLTF
v_gene: TRBV3-1/TRBV3-2
d_gene: NA
j_gene: TRBJ2-6
abundance: NA

CDR3nt: TGTGCCAGCAGCTTGGGAGGCAGGGGGCTTGAAAAACTGTTTTTT
CDR3aa: CASSLGGRGLEKLFF
v_gene: TRBV5-4
d_gene: TRBD1
j_gene: TRBJ1-4
abundance: NA

CDR3nt: TGTGCCAGCTCACCTGGAGAAGGGACGACAGATACGCAGTATTTT
CDR3aa: CASSPGEGTTDTQYF
v_gene: TRBV18
d_gene: NA
j_gene: TRBJ2-3
abundance: NA

CDR3nt: TGTGCCAGCAGCCAAGATCACGCGGGGGGGCGAAATGAGCAGTTCTTC
CDR3aa: CASSQDHAGGRNEQFF
v_gene: TRBV4-2
d_gene: TRBD2
j_gene: TRBJ2-1
abundance: NA

CDR3nt: TGTGCCAGCAGGCCCGGCGGGAACACTGAAGCTTTCTTT
CDR3aa: CASRPGGNTEAFF
v_gene: TRBV13
d_gene: NA
j_gene: TRBJ1-1
abundance: NA

CDR3nt: TGTGCCAGCAGGCCACATAGGATGGGCAATGAGCAGTTCTTC
CDR3aa: CASRPHRMGNEQFF
v_gene: TRBV6-5
d_gene: NA
j_gene: TRBJ2-1
abundance: NA

CDR3nt: TGTGCCTGGAATTCCGGATTAGCCAAAAACATTCAGTACTTC
CDR3aa: CAWNSGLAKNIQYF
v_gene: TRBV30
d_gene: NA
j_gene: TRBJ2-4
abundance: NA

CDR3nt: TGTGCCACCAGTGTCCCCGGGGCCACCTATGGCTACACCTTC
CDR3aa: CATSVPGATYGYTF
v_gene: TRBV24-1
d_gene: NA
j_gene: TRBJ1-2
abundance: NA

CDR3nt: TGTGCCACCAGCAGAGTTGGCAATCAGCCCCAGCATTTT
CDR3aa: CATSRVGNQPQHF
v_gene: TRBV15
d_gene: NA
j_gene: TRBJ1-5
abundance: once

CDR3nt: TGTGCTAGCAGCCCGGCCCCGGCGAGAGGAGAGACCCAGTACTTC
CDR3aa: CASSPAPARGETQYF
v_gene: TRBV7-7
d_gene: NA
j_gene: TRBJ2-5
abundance: NA

CDR3nt: TGTGCCAGCAGCCAAGACGAGGGGAAACACTATGGCTACACCTTC
CDR3aa: CASSQDEGKHYGYTF
v_gene: TRBV4-2
d_gene: NA
j_gene: TRBJ1-2
abundance: NA

CDR3nt: TGTGCCAGCAGCTTCCCAGCGGGGGGGCCGAACACCGGGGAGCTGTTTTTT
CDR3aa: CASSFPAGGPNTGELFF
v_gene: TRBV5-4
d_gene: TRBD2
j_gene: TRBJ2-2
abundance: NA

CDR3nt: TGCGCCAGCAGCTCAACAGAGGGTGCAAGCTACAATGAGCAGTTCTTC
CDR3aa: CASSSTEGASYNEQFF
v_gene: TRBV5-1
d_gene: NA
j_gene: TRBJ2-1
abundance: NA

CDR3nt: TGTGCCAGTAGTATAGCCCCCTTGACAGGGGGCGATGGCTACACCTTC
CDR3aa: CASSIAPLTGGDGYTF
v_gene: TRBV19
d_gene: TRBD1
j_gene: TRBJ1-2
abundance: NA

CDR3nt: TGCGCCAGCAGCCAAGTGTGGCGGCCTGGTGATACGCAGTATTTT
CDR3aa: CASSQVWRPGDTQYF
v_gene: TRBV4-1
d_gene: NA
j_gene: TRBJ2-3
abundance: NA

CDR3nt: TGTGCCAGCAGAAACCTTGGGCGGAGCTCCTATAATTCACCCCTCCACTTT
CDR3aa: CASRNLGRSSYNSPLHF
v_gene: TRBV13
d_gene: NA
j_gene: TRBJ1-6
abundance: NA

CDR3nt: TGTGCCAGCAGTGAAAGGGTTTCGAGCAATCAGCCCCAGCATTTT
CDR3aa: CASSERVSSNQPQHF
v_gene: TRBV2
d_gene: NA
j_gene: TRBJ1-5
abundance: NA